These 21 T cell receptor beta chains were sequenced from one sample in a study of PD-L1 blockade in urothelial cancer. TCRdb keeps only in-frame clones here, not all; method: immunoSEQ multiplex PCR. Altogether about 76,000 clones are present, approximately 89% being singletons, with the ten largest covering over 0.7%. Described time point: peripheral blood 6 weeks after treatment start. The specimen was PBMCs, collected around atezolizumab (anti-PD-L1) treatment. These receptors all come from a woman aged 80 or over with urothelial cancer.

The chain has TRBV27 and TRBJ2-1, with 9 bases aligning to TRBD1. J gave up 3 bases and V 8 bases, and 8 bases lay outside the gene matches. Germline lookup yields CDR1 MNHEY and CDR2 SMNVEV (reference sequence). The CDR3 spans 15 residues. As DNA, the CDR3 is TGTGCCAGCGCCAAACAGGGGGCTGGCTACAATGAGCAGTTCTTC. Amino acid sequence: CASAKQGAGYNEQFF.

This clone was detected a few times. The CDR3 region is CASSVGTSGNEQFF. CDR3 sequence (DNA): TGTGCCAGCAGCGTGGGGACTAGTGGTAATGAGCAGTTCTTC. The rearrangement joins TRBV9 to TRBJ2-1; TRBD2 agrees at 8 bases. In germline, CDR1 is SGDLS, CDR2 YYNGEE. With 2 bases clipped from V and 7 bases from J, the junction kept 5 bases outside the gene matches. This CDR3 is built from 14 residues.

The chain carries TRBV7-2 and TRBJ2-7, with TRBD2 matching 9 bases. There are 18 residues in the CDR3. The junction had 13 bases not matched to a gene; V was cut back by 4 bases and J by 0 bases. Germline V gene sequence: CDR1 SGHTA, CDR2 FQGNSA. CDR3 amino acids: CASSSGGIAGAHSYEQYF. CDR3 in DNA: TGTGCCAGCAGCTCGGGAGGAATAGCGGGAGCCCACTCCTACGAGCAGTACTTC. Complete variable domain (other parts from reference TRBV7-2 and TRBJ2-7): GAGVSQSPSNKVTEKGKDVELRCDPISGHTALYWYRQSLGQGLEFLIYFQGNSAPDKSGLPSDRFSAERTGGSVSTLTIQRTQQEDSAVYLCASSSGGIAGAHSYEQYFGPGTRLTVT.

The CDR3, as DNA: TGTGCCAGTAGCCAGACAGGGAATGCCTACGAGCAGTACTTC. Translating it yields CASSQTGNAYEQYF. V gene TRBV19 combines with J gene TRBJ2-7; the match to TRBD1 covers 7 bases. Germline V gene data show CDR1 as LNHDA and CDR2 as SQIVND (reference sequence). V lost 6 bases, J lost 2 bases, and 7 bases stayed unmatched. The CDR3 consists of 14 residues.

V and J are TRBV27 and TRBJ2-5, with 8 bases that match TRBD2. The CDR3 consists of 16 residues. The ends lost 5 bases at V and 5 bases at J; junction bases unmatched: 13. Germline V lookup: CDR1 MNHEY, CDR2 SMNVEV (reference sequence). The CDR3 sequence is CASSGHGLAGVETQYF. The CDR3, as DNA: TGTGCCAGCAGTGGTCACGGACTAGCAGGAGTCGAGACCCAGTACTTC.

The J gene is TRBJ1-2, the V gene TRBV7-2; tentative D call: TRBD1 (5 bases). The V end lost 7 bases, the J end lost 4 bases, and 22 bases lay between the germline ends. This CDR3 is built from 16 residues. The germline CDR1 and CDR2 sequences are SGHTA and FQGNSA. The CDR3, as DNA: TGTGCCAGCACCCCTAGGTTGGTCAGGGCGAGCTATGGCTACACCTTC. Its translation is CASTPRLVRASYGYTF.

V gene TRBV29-1 combines with J gene TRBJ2-5, with D possibly matching TRBD1 (6 bases). The germline V gene encodes CDR1 SQVTM and CDR2 ANQGSEA. V was clipped by 7 bases and J by 5 bases, with 17 bases between them. This CDR3 is built from 13 residues. This CDR3 reads CSARGRGGETQYF. The DNA for the CDR3 is TGCAGCGCCCGGGGCAGGGGTGGGGAGACCCAGTACTTC.

This chain joins TRBV6-6 and TRBJ1-5; no clear D gene. Looked up from germline, CDR1 is MNHNY and CDR2 is SVGAGI (reference sequence). Trimming took off 5 bases at V and 6 bases at J, with 5 bases between the two ends. The CDR3 covers 11 residues. CDR3 in DNA: TGTGCCAGCAGTAACGGTCAGCCCCAGCATTTT. It is translated as CASSNGQPQHF.

The chain joins TRBV9 to TRBJ2-7; D not certain. V dropped 0 bases and J dropped 2 bases, with 12 bases sitting between them. Germline V lookup: CDR1 SGDLS, CDR2 YYNGEE. The CDR3 has 15 amino acids. The CDR3 coding sequence is TGTGCCAGCAGCGTAGCGGTCGGAGCCGCCTACGAGCAGTACTTC. Amino acid sequence: CASSVAVGAAYEQYF.

This clone has just a few counts. The rearrangement links TRBV5-1 to TRBJ2-1; D may be TRBD1 (6 bases). Trimming shortened V by 3 bases and J by 2 bases, and 9 bases separated the two germline ends. The V gene's germline CDR1 is SGHRS and CDR2 YFSETQ. This CDR3 region has 14 residues. CDR3 coding DNA: TGCGCCAGCAGCTCGGACAGAACCTACAATGAGCAGTTCTTC. It yields the protein CASSSDRTYNEQFF.

This sequence joins TRBV15 and TRBJ2-1; 11 bases are shared with TRBD2. The CDR3 totals 15 residues. With 0 bases clipped from V and 14 bases from J, the junction kept 9 bases outside the gene matches. Germline CDR1 reads LNHNV; CDR2 reads YYDKDF (reference sequence). DNA for the CDR3: TGTGCCACCAGCAGAGATGGCCCACTAGCGGGAGTAAAGTTCTTC. Translated: CATSRDGPLAGVKFF.

V and J are TRBV28 and TRBJ2-7; 10 bases are shared with TRBD2. This CDR3 comprises 18 residues. Germline V gives CDR1 MDHEN, CDR2 SYDVKM. V was clipped by 5 bases and J by 6 bases; unmatched bases: 19. The CDR3 loop is CASSGRTSGLLRGGEQYF. CDR3 in DNA: TGTGCCAGCAGTGGGCGGACTAGCGGCTTACTCAGGGGTGGCGAGCAGTACTTC. The whole variable domain, remainder taken from reference TRBV28 and TRBJ2-7, is DVKVTQSSRYLVKRTGEKVFLECVQDMDHENMFWYRQDPGLGLRLIYFSYDVKMKEKGDIPEGYSVSREKKERFSLILESASTNQTSMYLCASSGRTSGLLRGGEQYFGPGTRLTVT.

The chain joins TRBV4-2 to TRBJ1-1; 9 bases map to TRBD1. This CDR3 region has 15 residues. V lost 4 bases and J lost 3; bases outside the gene matches: 6. The germline CDR1 and CDR2 sequences are LGHNA and YNFKEQ. CDR3 nucleotides: TGTGCCAGCAGCCTACGACAGGGGGAGGACACTGAAGCTTTCTTT. Protein product: CASSLRQGEDTEAFF.

The gene calls are TRBV9 and TRBJ2-3; 8 positions agree with TRBD2. Trimming at V came to 1 base and at J to 5 bases, leaving 9 bases not matched to a gene. The CDR3 loop spans 16 amino acids. Germline V gene lookup returns CDR1 SGDLS and CDR2 YYNGEE. The CDR3 sequence: CASSVSGGRFLDTQYF. CDR3 nucleotide sequence: TGTGCCAGCAGCGTATCAGGCGGGAGGTTTTTAGATACGCAGTATTTT.

The rearrangement links TRBV7-9 to TRBJ1-5, with D possibly matching TRBD1 (5 bases). This CDR3 is built from 14 residues. Per germline, CDR1 SEHNR and CDR2 FQNEAQ (reference sequence). V was clipped by 5 bases and J by 6 bases, with 14 bases between them. The CDR3 reads CASSHAGNTQPQHF. The DNA of the CDR3 is TGTGCCAGCAGCCACGCAGGGAACACTCAGCCCCAGCATTTT.

The rearrangement links TRBV14 to TRBJ2-1; the D gene is possibly TRBD1 (6 bases). CDR3 size: 17 residues. Trimming took off 1 base at V and 0 bases at J, with 13 bases between the two ends. CDR1 and CDR2 (germline): SGHDN, FVKESK. CDR3 sequence reads: CASSQGGWGLSYNEQFF. Here the CDR3 DNA reads TGTGCCAGCAGCCAAGGAGGTTGGGGGCTCTCCTACAATGAGCAGTTCTTC.

The chain uses TRBV5-1 and TRBJ1-4; tentatively, D is TRBD1 (6 bases). Trimming left V 1 base short and J 4 bases short, with 11 bases between. Looked up from germline, CDR1 is SGHRS and CDR2 is YFSETQ. The CDR3 has 15 amino acids. CDR3 residues: CASSLTDRSNEKLFF. For the CDR3, the DNA is TGCGCCAGCAGCTTGACCGACAGGAGTAATGAAAAACTGTTTTTT.

This CDR3 is CASSTQTGAYNEQFF. The CDR3 coding sequence is TGCGCCAGCAGCACCCAAACAGGGGCCTACAATGAGCAGTTCTTC. The chain employs TRBV5-1 and TRBJ2-1, with 7 positions matching TRBD1. This CDR3 is 15 amino acids long. The V segment lost 4 bases and the J segment 2 bases; nucleotides outside the gene matches: 6. Per germline, CDR1 SGHRS and CDR2 YFSETQ.

The chain carries TRBV4-2 and TRBJ1-2; D is perhaps TRBD1 (6 bases). CDR1 and CDR2 (germline): LGHNA, YNFKEQ. This CDR3 contains 17 residues. The V end lost 3 bases, the J end lost 3 bases, and 20 bases lay between the germline ends. The CDR3 protein is CASSQFTGGGRDYGYTF. The CDR3 coding sequence is TGTGCCAGCAGCCAGTTTACCGGGGGGGGGCGCGACTATGGCTACACCTTC.

This CDR3 is CASSPRGDTQYF. The CDR3, as DNA: TGTGCCAGCAGCCCGAGGGGGGATACGCAGTATTTT. The rearrangement links TRBV11-2 to TRBJ2-3; D is possibly TRBD1 (6 bases). Trimming took off 5 bases at V and 6 bases at J, with 9 bases between the two ends. CDR1 and CDR2 from the germline V gene are SGHAT and FQNNGV. This CDR3 spans 12 amino acids.

V gene TRBV27 combines with J gene TRBJ1-1; D gene unclear. The CDR3 runs 16 residues. The germline CDR1 and CDR2 sequences are MNHEY and SMNVEV (reference sequence). The V and J ends lost 1 base and 0 bases respectively, with 12 bases between them. The CDR3 loop is CASSLWPIGLNTEAFF. Here the CDR3 DNA reads TGTGCCAGCAGTTTATGGCCCATTGGTTTGAACACTGAAGCTTTCTTT.